This record concerns one T cell receptor (beta chain) sequence. V was shortened by 4 bases and J by 3 bases, with 16 bases between the two germline ends. The CDR3 has 15 residues. In germline, CDR1 is KGHSH, CDR2 LQKENI. Treatment given: 15 to 20 received Ad26.COV2.S at low or high dose, single or two shots; 5 received placebo; per-sample allocation not given. Collection of the samples took place on day 63 after the first injection of vaccine or placebo. This sample stems from a study of Ad26.COV2.S vaccination and SARS-CoV-2 variants. About the research overall: The vaccine Ad26.COV2.S was put into the muscle once, or twice with 56 days between.

Data came from immunoSEQ multiplex PCR; TCRdb stores just in-frame clones and leaves some out. The repertoire holds 440,000 or so clones, with around 92% as singletons. The material was peripheral blood, obtained in a trial of Ad26.COV2.S vaccine versus placebo. The TCR sequence derives from a person aged 18 to 65 who received the Ad26.COV2.S COVID-19 vaccine or a placebo. The V and J genes are TRBV18 and TRBJ2-7, with D perhaps given as TRBD1 or TRBD2 (5 bases each). The CDR3 region is CASSLPRDAVYEQYF. The DNA for the CDR3 is TGTGCCAGCTCACTTCCCCGGGACGCGGTCTACGAGCAGTACTTC. Looking up the rest from reference TRBV18 and TRBJ2-7 gives the full variable domain: NAGVMQNPRHLVRRRGQEARLRCSPMKGHSHVYWYRQLPEEGLKFMVYLQKENIIDESGMPKERFSAEFPKEGPSILRIQQVVRGDSAAYFCASSLPRDAVYEQYFGPGTRLTVT.